This T cell receptor (beta chain) was profiled in a study of CD8 T cells in Susac syndrome. Findings of the study overall: In its TCR sequencing and HLA analysis, the study acknowledged that the number of individuals was relatively small.

From blood CD8+ and CD4+ T cells, the TCR beta chain was sequenced. Included as multiple sclerosis controls were treatment-naive patients who had stable or active relapsing-remitting disease. This CDR3 contains 13 residues. V lost 6 bases and J lost 9, with 15 bases in between. cDNA came from about 0.46 to 1 ug RNA primed by random hexamers. A multiplex approach, immunoSEQ multiplex PCR, amplified TCR beta CDR3 across 54 Vbeta and 13 Jbeta. MiXCR, applied by TCRdb to the immunoSEQ multiplex PCR reads, yields one record per CDR3 protein. The sample holds approximately 140,000 distinct CDR3 sequences; around 80% are singletons and the top ten take about 0.51%. On this clonotype: Its target is not known.

This chain joins TRBV12-3 or TRBV12-4 and TRBJ2-1; D gene unclear. The sequence was collected from a human donor with multiple sclerosis. Sample: CD8+ T cells from PBMCs. CDR3 nucleotides: TGTGCCAGCAGCTCTCCTCTCGGATTTGAGCAGTTCTTC. Protein product: CASSSPLGFEQFF.